This T cell receptor (beta chain) was observed in a study of blood T cell repertoires in COVID-19 (dated by TCRdb to the early 2020s). For context, the study as a whole: Samples covering the acute and convalescent phases of COVID-19 were provided by collaborators in the United States, Italy and Spain. The material from the prospective study consisted of cDNA or gDNA derived from T cells, B-cell-depleted T cells, or PBMCs. The dataset comprised deeply sampled blood TCRbeta repertoires from subjects exposed to, actively infected with, or recovered from COVID-19. The repertoires were released in a freely available public database intended as a resource for research on the immune response to SARS-CoV-2. Samples were obtained from the ongoing ImmuneRACE study (first 160 participants) and from roughly 1,300 subjects provided by 6 global collaborators. The sample metadata nearly always contained a de-identified subject ID, COVID-19 status, age in years and sex. HLA class I and class II types, where available, came from metadata supplied by the sample provider rather than from assay-based typing.

Each collaborating institution followed its own protocols to collect whole blood in K2EDTA tubes. For TCRbeta analysis, collaborators shipped samples as frozen whole blood, isolated PBMCs, or DNA extracted from either of those sample types. Findings and caveats that apply to the study as a whole: How much clinical and demographic metadata was included differed by source and by participant, and the metadata was provided uncurated.

For this clone: Its antigen is not yet known. No clone much larger than this one lies a single base away; base qualities are absent.

V was cut back by 8 bases and J by 0 bases, leaving a gap of 13 bases between them. The CDR3, cysteine through phenylalanine, is 13 amino acids long. Only CDR3 DNA remains: 39 bases, in frame from the first base. CDR1 and CDR2, per the germline V gene, are SQVTM and ANQGSEA. The immunoSEQ Assay, a bias-controlled multiplex PCR, was used to amplify TCRbeta CDR3 regions from genomic DNA. In the original analysis: The number of nucleated cells in each sample was estimated from the amplification of reference gene primers within the assay. To quantify the absolute abundance of each unique TCRbeta CDR3 rearrangement, sequence reads were collapsed and filtered. For each sample, productive Simpson clonality was calculated as the square root of Simpson's diversity index over productive rearrangements. TCRdb re-hosts the immuneACCESS table, in-frame sequences only. Its copies lack some clones; in the studies checked, an unresolved V gene accounts for under half of them, and the cause for the rest is not known. From that table come the V and J calls and clone size; the DNA was used to work out D and trimming. This sample holds under 400,000 clones; 90% were observed only once. About 6.5% of the sample belongs to the ten largest clones.

This receptor chain uses TRBV29-1 and TRBJ1-2; TRBD1 could be the D gene, as 5 bases match. The sequencing sample was made of peripheral blood. The receptor was derived from a man between 18 and 29 years old with active or convalescent COVID-19. The nucleotide sequence reads TGCAGCCTTTACGACAGAACTAACTATGGCTACACCTTC. The resulting protein is CSLYDRTNYGYTF.